Listed here are 3 T cell receptor beta chains from one sample, sequenced in a study of human T cells and chemical hapten exposure. Time point given: pre-sensitization, week 0. Treatment of the sample: therapeutic diphenylcyclopropenone sensitization with weekly scalp DPC. MiXCR was run by TCRdb on the RACE reads, yielding one entry per CDR3 protein. In the table there are 35,000 to 50,000 distinct CDR3 sequences, over 10% of which are singletons. The sequenced sample was whole blood, obtained in connection with sensitization to the hapten diphenylcyclopropenone (DPC). The receptors derive from a woman aged 25 to 39 with alopecia areata. Some clones in this sample may be carry-over from other donors' samples.

This clonotype was detected ten times or more. The chain joins TRBV5-1 to TRBJ2-5, with 8 bases matching TRBD2. The ends lost 1 base at V and 5 bases at J; junction bases unmatched: 10. Germline V lookup: CDR1 SGHRS, CDR2 YFSETQ. CDR3 length equals 16 residues. The CDR3 DNA reads TGCGCCAGCAGCTTGCCAGCGGGAGACGGTAGGGAGACCCAGTACTTC. It yields the protein CASSLPAGDGRETQYF.

This clonotype was seen many times. The V gene is TRBV6-6, the J gene TRBJ1-4; 7 positions match TRBD1. CDR3 length: 15 residues. V gave up 5 bases and J gave up 8 bases; unmatched junction bases: 11. Germline CDR1 and CDR2: MNHNY and SVGAGI (reference sequence). CDR3 bases: TGTGCCAGCAGTACCCAGACAGGGTTGAGGGAAAAACTGTTTTTT. Translated, it gives CASSTQTGLREKLFF.

This clonotype was counted ten times or more. The chain has TRBV19 and TRBJ1-2, with D perhaps TRBD1 (5 bases). The germline V gene has CDR1 LNHDA and CDR2 SQIVND (reference sequence). CDR3 length: 17 residues. Trimming took off 0 bases at V and 8 bases at J, with 22 bases between the two ends. CDR3 loop: CASSIDRLASGPGGYTF. The CDR3 DNA reads as TGTGCCAGTAGTATAGACCGTTTGGCGTCAGGGCCAGGCGGCTACACCTTC.